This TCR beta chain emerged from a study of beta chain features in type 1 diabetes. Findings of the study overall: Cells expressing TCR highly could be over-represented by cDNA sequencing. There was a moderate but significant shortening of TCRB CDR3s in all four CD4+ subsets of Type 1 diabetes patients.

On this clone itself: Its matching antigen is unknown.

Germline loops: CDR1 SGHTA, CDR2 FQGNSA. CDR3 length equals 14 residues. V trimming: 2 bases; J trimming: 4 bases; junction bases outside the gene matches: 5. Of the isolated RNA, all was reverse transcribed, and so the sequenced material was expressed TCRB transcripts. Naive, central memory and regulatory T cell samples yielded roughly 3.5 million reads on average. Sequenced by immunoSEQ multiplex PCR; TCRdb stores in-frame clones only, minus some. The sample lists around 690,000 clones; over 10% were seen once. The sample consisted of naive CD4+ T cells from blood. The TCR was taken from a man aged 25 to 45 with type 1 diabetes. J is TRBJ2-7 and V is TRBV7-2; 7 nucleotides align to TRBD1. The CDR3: CASSLTGEGYEQYF. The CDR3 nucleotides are TGTGCCAGCAGCTTAACAGGGGAAGGTTACGAGCAGTACTTC.